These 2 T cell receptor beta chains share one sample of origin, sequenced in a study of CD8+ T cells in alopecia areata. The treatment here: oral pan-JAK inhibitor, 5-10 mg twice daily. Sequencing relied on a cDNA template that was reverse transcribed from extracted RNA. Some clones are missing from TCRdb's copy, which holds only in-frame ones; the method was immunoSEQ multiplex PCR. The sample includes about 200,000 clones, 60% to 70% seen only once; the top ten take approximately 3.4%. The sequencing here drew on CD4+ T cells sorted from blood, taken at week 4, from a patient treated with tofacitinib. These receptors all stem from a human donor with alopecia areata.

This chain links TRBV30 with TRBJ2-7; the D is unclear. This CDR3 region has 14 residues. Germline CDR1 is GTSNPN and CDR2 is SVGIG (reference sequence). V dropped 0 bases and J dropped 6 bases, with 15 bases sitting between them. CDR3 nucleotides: TGTGCCTGGAGTGTAGTTGGGTTAACCAGCGAGCAGTACTTC. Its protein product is CAWSVVGLTSEQYF. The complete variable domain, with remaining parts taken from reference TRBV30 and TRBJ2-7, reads SQTIHQWPATLVQPVGSPLSLECTVEGTSNPNLYWYRQAAGRGLQLLFYSVGIGQISSEVPQNLSASRPQDRQFILSSKKLLLSDSGFYLCAWSVVGLTSEQYFGPGTRLTVT.

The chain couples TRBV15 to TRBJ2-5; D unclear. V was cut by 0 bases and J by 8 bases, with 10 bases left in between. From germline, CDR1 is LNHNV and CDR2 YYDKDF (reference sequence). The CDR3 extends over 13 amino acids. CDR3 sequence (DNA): TGTGCCACCAGCAGAGATCTGGTCCTAACCCAGTACTTC. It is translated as CATSRDLVLTQYF.